Following are 19 T cell receptor beta chains from one sample sequenced in a study of CD8 T cells in ankylosing spondylitis (dated by TCRdb to about 2017). Library preparation was by 5' RACE. This sample was sequenced with an Illumina HiSeq 2500. TCRdb trimmed the raw reads at Q25, called clones with MiXCR and kept productive beta chains. Every entry covers one CDR3 protein and lists the most common genes and DNA from its rows. The sample has about 220,000 distinct CDR3 sequences on record, 20% to 30% of them singletons. Together, the top ten hold under 8% of the sample. Material for sequencing was blood, either unsorted or a sorted T cell fraction (not recorded which). Source of these receptors: a male donor with ankylosing spondylitis or in good health (not recorded which).

Many counts were recorded for this clonotype. The rearrangement links TRBV4-3 to TRBJ2-1; D is unclear. V lost 2 bases, J lost 9 bases, and 11 bases lay in between. From germline, CDR1 is LGHNA and CDR2 YSLEER. This CDR3 is built from 13 residues. The CDR3 here is CASSQPSGGEQFF. The CDR3 DNA reads as TGCGCCAGCAGCCAACCCTCCGGTGGTGAGCAGTTCTTC.

This clonotype has a count of ten or more. This chain connects TRBV6-4 to TRBJ2-3; no clear D gene. Germline loops: CDR1 MRHNA, CDR2 SNTAGT. The length of the CDR3 is 15 residues. V gave up 5 bases and J gave up 4 bases, with 16 bases separating them. In DNA, the CDR3 is TGTGCCAGCAGTTTCGAGGTCAGAGCCCCAGATACGCAGTATTTT. Protein product: CASSFEVRAPDTQYF.

The sample holds many counts of this clonotype. This chain joins TRBV20-1 and TRBJ2-7, with D uncertain. The length of the CDR3 is 15 residues. Germline CDR1 DFQATT, CDR2 SNEGSKA (reference sequence). V was pared by 6 bases and J by 3 bases, with 21 bases between. The CDR3 protein is CSASRRTSSHYEQYF. DNA for the CDR3: TGCAGTGCCAGTCGGCGAACAAGCTCTCACTACGAGCAGTACTTC.

This clonotype was seen at least ten times. The chain employs TRBV5-1 and TRBJ2-2; 8 bases agree with TRBD2. Germline V gene lookup returns CDR1 SGHRS and CDR2 YFSETQ. V was clipped by 9 bases and J by 4 bases; unmatched bases: 11. The CDR3 spans 15 residues. The CDR3 nucleotides are TGCGCCACCTCTTGGGGAGCGGGAGTCACCGGGGAGCTGTTTTTT. The encoded protein is CATSWGAGVTGELFF.

This sequence joins TRBV6-2 or TRBV6-3 and TRBJ2-7; 10 nucleotides agree with TRBD1. V was clipped by 2 bases and J by 6 bases; unmatched bases: 4. The germline V gene has CDR1 MNHEY and CDR2 SVGEGT. The CDR3 runs to 14 residues. CDR3 protein: CASSYTGTGAEQYF. The CDR3 DNA reads TGTGCCAGCAGTTACACCGGGACAGGGGCCGAGCAGTACTTC.

This clonotype was seen at least ten times. The chain links TRBV11-2 to TRBJ2-5; D is possibly TRBD1 or TRBD2 (5 bases each). The CDR3 is 13 amino acids. Trimming shortened V by 3 bases and J by 5 bases, and 10 bases separated the two germline ends. The germline CDR1 and CDR2 sequences are SGHAT and FQNNGV. CDR3 in DNA: TGTGCCAGCAGCTTTGGGGGAAGGGAGACCCAGTACTTC. It translates to CASSFGGRETQYF.

The V call is TRBV20-1, the J call TRBJ1-1, with D perhaps TRBD1 (6 bases). The CDR3 covers 13 residues. V shed 1 base and J shed 6 bases, with 12 bases lying between them. In germline, CDR1 is DFQATT, CDR2 SNEGSKA (reference sequence). In nucleotides, the CDR3 is TGCAGTGCTAGAGGAGGCCAGGGGTCTGAAGCTTTCTTT. It encodes CSARGGQGSEAFF.

This clonotype was counted many times. The chain is built from TRBV10-3 and TRBJ2-1, with 13 bases aligning to TRBD2. Per germline, CDR1 ENHRY and CDR2 SYGVKD. The CDR3 contains 18 residues. V lost 5 bases to trimming and J lost 8 bases; unmatched junction nucleotides: 15. The CDR3: CAISLTSGRAALVDEQFF. In nucleotides, the CDR3 is TGTGCCATCAGTTTAACTAGCGGGAGGGCTGCCCTGGTTGATGAGCAGTTCTTC.

Ten or more counts support this clonotype. The chain links TRBV7-3 to TRBJ2-1; TRBD2 matches 8 bases. This CDR3 region has 15 residues. The germline V gene encodes CDR1 SGHTA and CDR2 FQGTGA. V lost 8 bases and J lost 7; bases outside the gene matches: 13. The CDR3 loop is CASGSVAGNRNEQFF. The CDR3 nucleotides read TGTGCCAGCGGTTCGGTAGCGGGAAATAGGAATGAGCAGTTCTTC.

The J gene is TRBJ1-1, the V gene TRBV18; 7 bases fit TRBD1. J gave up 3 bases and V 4 bases, and 5 bases lay outside the gene matches. This CDR3 has 14 residues. Germline lookup yields CDR1 KGHSH and CDR2 LQKENI. The DNA of the CDR3 is TGTGCCAGCTCACAGGACAGGTTTCACACTGAAGCTTTCTTT. It yields the protein CASSQDRFHTEAFF.

The chain is built from TRBV4-2 and TRBJ2-7, with a possible D match to TRBD1 (6 bases). CDR3 length: 15 amino acids. Germline CDR1 LGHNA, CDR2 YNFKEQ. V dropped 2 bases and J dropped 1 base, with 12 bases sitting between them. Here the CDR3 DNA reads TGTGCCAGCAGCCAAACCGGGACACCTTCCTACGAGCAGTACTTC. Translating gives CASSQTGTPSYEQYF.

This clonotype was counted ten times or more. The rearrangement uses TRBV4-1 and TRBJ2-2, with TRBD1 identical over 9 bases. The CDR3 totals 14 residues. The junction had 4 bases not matched to a gene; V was cut back by 7 bases and J by 4 bases. Germline V gene lookup returns CDR1 MGHRA and CDR2 YSYEKL. CDR3 DNA: TGCGCCAGCACAACAGGGGGCCCCACCGGGGAGCTGTTTTTT. It encodes CASTTGGPTGELFF.

This clonotype was recorded at least ten times. This chain connects TRBV6-5 to TRBJ2-3; TRBD1 aligns across 7 bases. This CDR3 region has 16 residues. Germline V gene sequence: CDR1 MNHEY, CDR2 SVGAGI. Germline trimming cut 2 bases from V and 8 bases from J; bases unmatched to any gene: 13. CDR3 DNA: TGTGCCAGCAGTTACCCGGGTGGACAGGACCCAGGTACGCAGTATTTT. Amino acids: CASSYPGGQDPGTQYF.

The genes are TRBV29-1 and TRBJ2-7; weak D call: TRBD1 (5 bases). Looked up from germline, CDR1 is SQVTM and CDR2 is ANQGSEA. The CDR3 is 12 residues long. Trimming removed 3 bases from V and 3 bases from J, with 9 bases in between. This chain's CDR3 is CSVEAGLYEQYF. CDR3 DNA sequence: TGCAGCGTTGAGGCAGGGCTCTACGAGCAGTACTTC.

In this sample, this clonotype turned up many times. The chain carries TRBV20-1 and TRBJ2-2; tentatively, D is TRBD1 (6 bases). Germline V lookup: CDR1 DFQATT, CDR2 SNEGSKA (reference sequence). Trimming shortened V by 2 bases and J by 0 bases, and 13 bases separated the two germline ends. CDR3 length equals 16 residues. CDR3 DNA sequence: TGCAGTGCTAGACCCGAGGGGGTCTCGAACACCGGGGAGCTGTTTTTT. This codes for CSARPEGVSNTGELFF.

There are many counts of this clonotype. This chain connects TRBV28 to TRBJ2-7, with 7 nucleotides matching TRBD1. The V gene's germline CDR1 is MDHEN and CDR2 SYDVKM. J was trimmed by 4 bases and V by 4 bases; bases with no gene match: 13. CDR3 length: 16 residues. DNA for the CDR3: TGTGCCAGCAGTTCCCTCACAGACAGGGTTGATTACGAGCAGTACTTC. Its translation is CASSSLTDRVDYEQYF. Full variable domain (outside the CDR3, taken from reference TRBV28 and TRBJ2-7): DVKVTQSSRYLVKRTGEKVFLECVQDMDHENMFWYRQDPGLGLRLIYFSYDVKMKEKGDIPEGYSVSREKKERFSLILESASTNQTSMYLCASSSLTDRVDYEQYFGPGTRLTVT.

This rearrangement joins TRBV29-1 to TRBJ2-3; D tentatively reads TRBD1 or TRBD2 (6 bases each). The CDR3 totals 14 residues. V was clipped by 7 bases and J by 2 bases, with 16 bases between them. Germline V CDR1 and CDR2: SQVTM, ANQGSEA. CDR3 protein: CSAVGAGHTDTQYF. CDR3 DNA sequence: TGCAGCGCCGTCGGGGCGGGACACACAGATACGCAGTATTTT.

This clonotype was seen more than once but under ten times. The chain couples TRBV29-1 to TRBJ2-1, with D unclear. The V gene lost 4 bases and the J gene lost 3 bases, with 10 bases spanning the gap. Germline CDR1 SQVTM, CDR2 ANQGSEA. The length of the CDR3 is 13 residues. The CDR3 DNA is TGCAGCGTTGTTGGCACCGGCTACAATGAGCAGTTCTTC. It codes for CSVVGTGYNEQFF.

This clonotype has at least ten counts. The rearrangement uses TRBV29-1 and TRBJ2-2; D remains ambiguous. This CDR3 contains 12 residues. Trimming shortened V by 8 bases and J by 1 base, and 8 bases separated the two germline ends. Germline V CDR1 and CDR2: SQVTM, ANQGSEA. CDR3 sequence reads: CSKNQNTGELFF. The CDR3 bases are TGCAGCAAGAACCAGAACACCGGGGAGCTGTTTTTT.